This TCR beta chain was documented in a study of CD8 T cells in Susac syndrome (dated by TCRdb to between 2017 and 2020). Study-wide context: Of the Susac syndrome patients who were sequenced, roughly 6 had clinically active disease and 8 or 9 were in clinical remission. The study compared CD8+ T cell repertoire clonality among about a dozen healthy donors, roughly 14 Susac syndrome patients and roughly 16 multiple sclerosis patients. At the time of blood withdrawal, Susac syndrome patients were either therapy-naive, taking corticosteroids (with some also receiving IVIg), or on IVIg alone. Whether CD8+ T cell activation and differentiation in Susac syndrome was antigen driven was tested using repertoire sequencing.

RNA was extracted with the RNeasy kit and roughly 0.45 to 1 ug was reverse transcribed using random hexamers. The immunoSEQ multiplex PCR assay, which covers 54 Vbeta and 13 Jbeta segments, was used to amplify TCR beta CDR3 regions. Bias from PCR amplification was corrected by using a synthetic template baseline for primer optimization and for computational correction. Turning to the authors' computational methods: Reads were annotated to V, D and J genes per IMGT and analyzed with immunoSEQ Analyzer, keeping only productive sequences. Clonality was computed as one minus Shannon entropy normalized by log2 of the number of productive unique sequences. For each patient and control, public and private clones were evaluated among the 100 most prevalent clones. Clones were defined as Susac-specific if absent from the healthy and MS cohorts, from around 1,100 published viral clones and from other ImmuneACCESS disease sequences. TCRdb took the public reads, trimmed them with fastp at Q25, ran MiXCR for clone calling and kept in-frame beta chains. Under each unique CDR3 protein, matching rows form one entry showing the most common genes and DNA. The V and J calls were determined by TCRdb, not by the authors. Across this sample there are about 130,000 distinct CDR3 sequences, with around 94% seen only once. The ten largest make up approximately 0.22% of the sample.

On this clonotype itself: The clone's antigen remains unknown. One base away there is no much larger clone; base qualities are not given.

CDR1 MNHEY and CDR2 SMNVEV are derived from the germline V gene (reference sequence). The CDR3 goes from the cysteine to the phenylalanine over 13 residues. The DNA shown is the 39-base CDR3, in frame from base 1. Clipping removes 5 bases from V and 8 bases from J, with 3 as the unmatched junction base count. Here is what the overall study found, with its caveats: Looking at Susac-specific public clones, the researchers identified over 15 in the total CD8+ repertoire and four or five in the CD8+ TEMRA repertoire. The TCR sequencing and HLA analysis was acknowledged to have included a relatively small number of individuals. Clonal expansion was observed in Susac syndrome CD8+ repertoires, with the highest expansion in CD8+ TEMRA cells and greater expansion in clinically active than in remitting patients.

Peripheral blood CD8+ and CD4+ T cells from healthy donors, Susac syndrome patients and multiple sclerosis patients were profiled by high-throughput TCR beta sequencing. Recently defined diagnostic criteria for definite or probable disease were met by the Susac syndrome patients. Bulk CD8+ and CD4+ T cells were purified by magnetic negative isolation, while CD8+ TEMRA cells were enriched using FACS. Blood was collected in EDTA tubes and processed within 24 hours, with PBMCs isolated through density gradient centrifugation. PBMCs intended for TCR sequencing were frozen in liquid nitrogen and were later thawed in a 37 degrees C water bath. The sorted or isolated CD4+, CD8+ and CD8+ TEMRA cells had a purity of 90% or higher.

The chain employs TRBV27 and TRBJ1-4, with 9 central nucleotides matching TRBD1. The sequencing sample was made of CD8+ T cells from PBMCs. The source of this sequence is a human donor with Susac syndrome. In nucleotide form, the sequence is TGTGCCAGCAGTACGACAGGGGGGGAAAAACTGTTTTTT. It specifies CASSTTGGEKLFF.